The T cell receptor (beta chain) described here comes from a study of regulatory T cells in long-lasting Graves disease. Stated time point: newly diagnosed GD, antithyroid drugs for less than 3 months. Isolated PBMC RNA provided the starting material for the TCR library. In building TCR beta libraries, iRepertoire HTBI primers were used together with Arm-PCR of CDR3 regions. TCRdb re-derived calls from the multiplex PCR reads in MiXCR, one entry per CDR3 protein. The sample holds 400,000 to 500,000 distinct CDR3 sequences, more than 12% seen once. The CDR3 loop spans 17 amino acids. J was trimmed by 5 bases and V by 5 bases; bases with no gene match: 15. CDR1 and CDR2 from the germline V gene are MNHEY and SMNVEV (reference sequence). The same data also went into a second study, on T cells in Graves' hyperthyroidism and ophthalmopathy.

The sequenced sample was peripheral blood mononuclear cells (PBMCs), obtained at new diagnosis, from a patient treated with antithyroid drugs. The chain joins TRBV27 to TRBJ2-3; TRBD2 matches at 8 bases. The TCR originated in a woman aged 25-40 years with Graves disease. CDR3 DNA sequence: TGTGCCAGCAGTCCCCGGGTTCGAGCGGGAGTTGGAGATACGCAGTATTTT. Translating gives CASSPRVRAGVGDTQYF.